The 9 T cell receptor beta chains listed next were all sequenced from one sample in a study of PD-1 blockade in classical Hodgkin lymphoma. The data were produced by immunoSEQ multiplex PCR, yet TCRdb's version contains in-frame clones alone and is incomplete. This sample has around 46,000 clones, with around 82% found just once. Every single patient, without exception, relapsed after autologous stem cell transplantation, and brentuximab vedotin exposure varied. Material: peripheral blood mononuclear cells (PBMCs), obtained before the second cycle of nivolumab. Every receptor here comes from a human donor with classical Hodgkin lymphoma.

V usage is TRBV7-9 and J usage is TRBJ2-5, with no clear D. Trimming shortened V by 1 base and J by 0 bases, and 12 bases separated the two germline ends. Germline values: CDR1 SEHNR, CDR2 FQNEAQ (reference sequence). There are 16 residues in the CDR3. The CDR3 here is CASSLGRNQHQETQYF. CDR3 nucleotides: TGTGCCAGCAGCTTAGGTCGGAACCAACACCAAGAGACCCAGTACTTC.

Only one count was recorded for this clone. The V and J genes are TRBV7-9 and TRBJ2-3; D not certain. V was cut by 3 bases and J by 5 bases, with 9 bases left in between. Germline-derived CDR1 and CDR2 are SEHNR and FQNEAQ (reference sequence). The CDR3 has 13 residues. CDR3 in amino acids: CASSFIGRDTQYF. CDR3 DNA sequence: TGTGCCAGCAGCTTCATAGGCCGAGATACGCAGTATTTT.

The chain has TRBV11-2 and TRBJ2-7, with D possibly being TRBD1 (6 bases). Trimming removed 5 bases from V and 3 bases from J, with 8 bases in between. Looked up from germline, CDR1 is SGHAT and CDR2 is FQNNGV. The CDR3 sequence is 12 residues long. CDR3 loop: CASSGDNYEQYF. The CDR3 nucleotides read TGTGCCAGCAGCGGGGACAACTACGAGCAGTACTTC.

The chain recombines TRBV7-2 with TRBJ2-5; no clear D. The ends were cut back, 5 bases at V and 4 bases at J, with 17 bases in the middle. This CDR3 has 15 amino acids. The germline CDR1 and CDR2 sequences are SGHTA and FQGNSA. CDR3 sequence: CASSETGSARETQYF. The CDR3 coding sequence is TGTGCCAGCAGCGAAACGGGCTCCGCCCGAGAGACCCAGTACTTC.

A remark on this clone: The germline gene is not matched at one end of the junction; a read error may be the cause. The genes are TRBV28 and TRBJ1-2; perhaps TRBD1 as D (5 bases). CDR3 length: 12 amino acids. The germline V gene encodes CDR1 MDHEN and CDR2 SYDVKM. The CDR3 reads CASSDYRSPSAF. CDR3 coding DNA: TGTGCCAGCAGTGACTACAGGTCCCCGAGCGCCTTC.

This rearrangement joins TRBV5-4 to TRBJ1-1, with 8 nucleotides matching TRBD1. J gave up 3 bases and V 0 bases, and 7 bases lay outside the gene matches. This CDR3 is 16 amino acids long. CDR1 and CDR2 from the germline V gene are SGHNT and YYREEE (reference sequence). The DNA for the CDR3 is TGTGCCAGCAGCTTGGACAGGGGGGGTTTTGACACTGAAGCTTTCTTT. This encodes CASSLDRGGFDTEAFF.

This chain uses TRBV7-3 with TRBJ2-7; 7 bases agree with TRBD1. This CDR3 comprises 13 residues. Trimming removed 2 bases from V and 6 bases from J; junction bases left unmatched: 4. From germline, CDR1 is SGHTA and CDR2 FQGTGA. The CDR3: CASSLQTGSEQYF. In DNA, the CDR3 is TGTGCCAGCAGCTTACAGACAGGGTCCGAGCAGTACTTC.

This chain uses TRBV7-2 with TRBJ2-5, with 16 nucleotides matching TRBD2. Germline CDR1 reads SGHTA; CDR2 reads FQGNSA. This CDR3 has 17 amino acids. V lost 5 bases to trimming and J lost 4 bases; unmatched junction nucleotides: 7. CDR3 sequence: CASSPGTSGGAAETQYF. In nucleotides, the CDR3 is TGTGCCAGCAGCCCGGGGACTAGCGGGGGGGCCGCAGAGACCCAGTACTTC.

The chain joins TRBV7-2 to TRBJ1-6, with TRBD1 as a possible D gene (5 bases). The CDR3 loop spans 15 amino acids. Trimming left V 6 bases short and J 8 bases short, with 17 bases between. Germline CDR1 is SGHTA and CDR2 is FQGNSA. CDR3 bases: TGTGCCAGCAGGGAGGGATTCAGGGATGATTCACCCCTCCACTTT. Protein product: CASREGFRDDSPLHF.